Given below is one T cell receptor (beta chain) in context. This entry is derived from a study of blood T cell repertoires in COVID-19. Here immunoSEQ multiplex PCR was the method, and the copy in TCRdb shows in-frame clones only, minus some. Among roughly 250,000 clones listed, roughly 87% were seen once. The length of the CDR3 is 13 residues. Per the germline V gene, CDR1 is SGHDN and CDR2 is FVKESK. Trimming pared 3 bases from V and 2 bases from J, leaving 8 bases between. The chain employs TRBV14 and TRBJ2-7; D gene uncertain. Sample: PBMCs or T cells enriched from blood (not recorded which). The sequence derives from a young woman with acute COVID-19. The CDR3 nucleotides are TGTGCCAGCAGCCACAGGTCGCCCTACGAGCAGTACTTC. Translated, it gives CASSHRSPYEQYF.